The sequence of this T cell receptor (beta chain) was determined in a study of blood T cell repertoires in COVID-19. Original methodology: Amplification of reference gene primers was used by the study to estimate nucleated cell counts. The method was immunoSEQ multiplex PCR; TCRdb's version includes in-frame clones alone and lacks a portion of them. Clonal size and the V and J genes are those of that table, whereas D and trimming came from the DNA. The repertoire holds tens of thousands of clones, with 70% to 90% as singletons. The V and J ends lost 3 bases and 1 base respectively, with 11 bases between them. Germline loops: CDR1 SGHNT, CDR2 YENEEA. The CDR3 spans 15 residues.

This receptor was identified in a man of 80 years or more with acute or convalescent COVID-19. The sequencing input was peripheral blood. The rearrangement joins TRBV11-3 to TRBJ2-3; D is unresolved. CDR3 in DNA: TGTGCCAGCAGCTTCAGCCGGGTTGGCACAGATACGCAGTATTTT. Protein: CASSFSRVGTDTQYF.